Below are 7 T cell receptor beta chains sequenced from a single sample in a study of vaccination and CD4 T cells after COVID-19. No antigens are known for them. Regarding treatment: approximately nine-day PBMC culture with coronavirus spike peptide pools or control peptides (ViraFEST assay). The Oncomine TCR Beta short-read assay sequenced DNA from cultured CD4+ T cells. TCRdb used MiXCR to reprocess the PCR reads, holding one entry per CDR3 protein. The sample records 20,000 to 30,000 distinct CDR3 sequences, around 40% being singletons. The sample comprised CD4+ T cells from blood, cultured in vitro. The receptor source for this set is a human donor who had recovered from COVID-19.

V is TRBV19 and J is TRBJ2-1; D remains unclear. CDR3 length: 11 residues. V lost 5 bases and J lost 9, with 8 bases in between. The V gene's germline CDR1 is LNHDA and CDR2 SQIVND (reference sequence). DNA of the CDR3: TGTGCCAGTAGTTTGGCAGGTGAGCAGTTCTTC. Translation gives CASSLAGEQFF.

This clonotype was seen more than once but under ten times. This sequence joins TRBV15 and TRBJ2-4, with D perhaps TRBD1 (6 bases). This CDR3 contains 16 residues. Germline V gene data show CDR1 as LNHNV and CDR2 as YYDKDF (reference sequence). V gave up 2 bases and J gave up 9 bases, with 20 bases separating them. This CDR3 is CATSRPIAQGSTIQYF. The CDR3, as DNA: TGTGCCACCAGCAGACCCATTGCCCAGGGGAGTACCATTCAGTACTTC. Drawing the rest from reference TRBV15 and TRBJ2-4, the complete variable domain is DAMVIQNPRYQVTQFGKPVTLSCSQTLNHNVMYWYQQKSSQAPKLLFHYYDKDFNNEADTPDNFQSRRPNTSFCFLDIRSPGLGDTAMYLCATSRPIAQGSTIQYFGAGTRLSVL.

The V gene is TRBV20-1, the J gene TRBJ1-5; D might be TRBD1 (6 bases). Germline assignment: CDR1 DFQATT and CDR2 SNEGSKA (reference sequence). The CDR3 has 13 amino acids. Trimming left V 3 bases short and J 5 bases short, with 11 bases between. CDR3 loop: CSASGGPYQPQHF. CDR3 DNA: TGCAGTGCTAGCGGGGGGCCTTATCAGCCCCAGCATTTT.

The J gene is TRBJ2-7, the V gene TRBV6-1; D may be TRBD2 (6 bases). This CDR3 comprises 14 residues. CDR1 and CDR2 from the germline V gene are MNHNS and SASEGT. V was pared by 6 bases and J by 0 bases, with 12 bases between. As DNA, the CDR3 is TGTGCCAGCAGGCGGGACGGGAGCTCCTACGAGCAGTACTTC. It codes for CASRRDGSSYEQYF.

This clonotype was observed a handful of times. In DNA form, the CDR3 reads TGTGCCAGCAGCTTAAGGCAGGGCACAGGTGGCACTGAAGCTTTCTTT. It codes for CASSLRQGTGGTEAFF. V and J are TRBV7-9 and TRBJ1-1, with a weak D call TRBD1 (5 bases). The CDR3 loop spans 16 amino acids. V was trimmed by 2 bases and J by 4 bases, leaving 17 bases between them. Germline CDR1 reads SEHNR; CDR2 reads FQNEAQ (reference sequence). Complete variable domain (other parts from reference TRBV7-9 and TRBJ1-1): DTGVSQNPRHKITKRGQNVTFRCDPISEHNRLYWYRQTLGQGPEFLTYFQNEAQLEKSRLLSDRFSAERPKGSFSTLEIQRTEQGDSAMYLCASSLRQGTGGTEAFFGQGTRLTVV.

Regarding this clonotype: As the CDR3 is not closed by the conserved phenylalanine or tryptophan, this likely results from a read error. DNA for the CDR3: TGTGCCACCAGTGATCATACAGGGGCGGGCTACACCCTC. Its protein product is CATSDHTGAGYTL. This chain links TRBV24-1 with TRBJ1-2; TRBD1 aligns across 7 bases. With 3 bases clipped from V and 8 bases from J, the junction kept 5 bases outside the gene matches. The CDR3 is made up of 13 amino acids. Germline V lookup: CDR1 KGHDR, CDR2 SFDVKD.

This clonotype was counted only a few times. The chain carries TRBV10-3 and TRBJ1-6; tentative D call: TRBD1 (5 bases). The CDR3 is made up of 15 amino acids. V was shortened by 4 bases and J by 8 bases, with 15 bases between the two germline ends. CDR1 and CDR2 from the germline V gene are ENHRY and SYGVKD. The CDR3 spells CAISVGARRDSPLHF. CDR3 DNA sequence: TGTGCCATCAGTGTAGGGGCGAGGAGGGATTCACCCCTCCACTTT.